These T cell receptor beta chains were read from a single sample in a study of cytomegalovirus exposure and HLA in healthy donors. Method: immunoSEQ multiplex PCR; TCRdb's copy keeps in-frame clones and lacks some. The sample yields 150,000 to 200,000 clones, 91% seen once. Specimen: PBMCs. The source of these receptors is a woman between 18 and 30 years old in good health and CMV-seropositive. The CDR3 runs from the conserved cysteine through the conserved F or W. D genes are given only for firm matches. Only part of the rows carry a size: once, few, many, or a class if the clone is expanded.

D gene	clone size	V gene	J gene	CDR3 protein	CDR3 DNA
TRBD1	-	TRBV11-2	TRBJ2-2	CASGGQGNTGELFF	TGTGCCAGCGGCGGACAGGGGAACACCGGGGAGCTGTTTTTT
-	-	TRBV5-1	TRBJ1-4	CASSSGFSNEKLFF	TGCGCCAGCAGTTCAGGGTTTTCTAATGAAAAACTGTTTTTT
-	-	TRBV6-5	TRBJ1-5	CASSYSKAGADQPQHF	TGTGCCAGCAGTTACTCGAAGGCAGGCGCTGATCAGCCCCAGCATTTT
-	-	TRBV6-6	TRBJ1-4	CASGRGFNEKLFF	TGTGCCAGCGGTAGGGGGTTTAATGAAAAACTGTTTTTT
-	-	TRBV18	TRBJ2-7	CASSRSPPGYIYEQYF	TGTGCCAGCTCCCGCTCCCCACCGGGTTACATCTACGAGCAGTACTTC
TRBD1	-	TRBV6-5	TRBJ2-7	CASSTGVTYEQYF	TGTGCCAGCAGTACAGGGGTAACCTACGAGCAGTACTTC
TRBD1	-	TRBV7-8	TRBJ2-7	CASAPRGREQYF	TGTGCCAGCGCCCCCAGGGGGCGTGAGCAGTACTTC
TRBD2	-	TRBV13	TRBJ2-7	CASSPLAGSFDEQYF	TGTGCCAGCAGCCCCCTAGCGGGGAGTTTCGACGAGCAGTACTTC
TRBD2	-	TRBV6-5	TRBJ2-7	CASRGPGLAGHEQYF	TGTGCCAGCAGGGGGCCGGGACTAGCGGGACACGAGCAGTACTTC
TRBD2	-	TRBV29-1	TRBJ2-7	CSVVGVAGALTEQYF	TGCAGCGTTGTCGGGGTTGCGGGAGCCCTAACCGAGCAGTACTTC
TRBD2	-	TRBV5-6	TRBJ2-2	CASSFPGGSRSGELFF	TGTGCCAGCAGCTTTCCGGGGGGGAGTAGGTCCGGGGAGCTGTTTTTT
TRBD1	-	TRBV27	TRBJ1-2	CASGGQVNYGYTF	TGTGCCAGTGGAGGACAGGTTAACTATGGCTACACCTTC
TRBD1	-	TRBV7-3	TRBJ2-2	CASSLGDRDTGELFF	TGTGCCAGCAGCTTAGGGGACAGAGACACCGGGGAGCTGTTTTTT
TRBD2	-	TRBV27	TRBJ2-3	CASSLHTGTREYF	TGTGCCAGCAGTTTACACACCGGGACTAGGGAGTATTTT
TRBD2	-	TRBV15	TRBJ2-3	CATSRDRGGYTDTQYF	TGTGCCACCAGCAGAGATCGGGGGGGATACACAGATACGCAGTATTTT
TRBD2	-	TRBV6-5	TRBJ2-1	CASRPTSGSVNEQFF	TGTGCCAGCAGACCTACTAGCGGGAGCGTCAATGAGCAGTTCTTC
-	-	TRBV2	TRBJ1-5	CASSADRSNQPQHF	TGTGCCAGCAGCGCCGACAGGAGCAATCAGCCCCAGCATTTT
-	-	TRBV7-6	TRBJ1-4	CASSPGTEEKLFF	TGTGCCAGCAGCCCCGGGACTGAGGAAAAACTGTTTTTT
TRBD2	-	TRBV28	TRBJ2-3	CASSFQPRGTQYF	TGTGCCAGCAGTTTCCAGCCGCGGGGGACGCAGTATTTT
TRBD2	-	TRBV28	TRBJ2-1	CASSWPRLAGVGNEQFF	TGTGCCAGCAGTTGGCCCCGACTAGCGGGAGTGGGTAATGAGCAGTTCTTC
-	-	TRBV18	TRBJ2-2	CASSPTTTNTGELFF	TGTGCCAGCTCACCTACAACCACGAACACCGGGGAGCTGTTTTTT
TRBD1	-	TRBV9	TRBJ2-6	CASSAAQERQGAISGANVLTF	TGTGCCAGCAGCGCCGCCCAGGAAAGACAGGGGGCGATCTCTGGGGCCAACGTCCTGACTTTC
TRBD2	-	TRBV5-1	TRBJ2-7	CASSSLADNPWEQYF	TGCGCCAGCAGCTCACTAGCGGACAATCCTTGGGAGCAGTACTTC
TRBD1	-	TRBV2	TRBJ1-1	CASSDDRGRVTEAFF	TGTGCCAGCAGTGATGACAGGGGGCGCGTCACTGAAGCTTTCTTT
TRBD1	-	TRBV5-1	TRBJ1-4	CASSLETGWEKLFF	TGCGCCAGCAGCTTGGAGACAGGGTGGGAAAAACTGTTTTTT
-	-	TRBV5-7	TRBJ1-4	CASSWTTRGINEKLFF	TGTGCCAGCAGCTGGACAACAAGGGGCATTAATGAAAAACTGTTTTTT
-	-	TRBV25-1	TRBJ1-5	CANPRSGDQPQHF	TGTGCCAATCCAAGGTCGGGGGATCAGCCCCAGCATTTT
TRBD1	once	TRBV2	TRBJ1-2	CASSGEGAANYGYTF	TGTGCCAGCAGTGGTGAGGGGGCTGCGAACTATGGCTACACCTTC
-	-	TRBV7-2	TRBJ2-5	CASSREGLPETQYF	TGTGCCAGCAGCCGGGAAGGGTTACCGGAGACCCAGTACTTC
TRBD1	-	TRBV4-1	TRBJ1-5	CASSQEVPGGVANSNQPQHF	TGCGCCAGCAGCCAAGAGGTCCCAGGGGGCGTGGCGAATAGCAATCAGCCCCAGCATTTT
TRBD2	-	TRBV27	TRBJ2-5	CASSAGLAVGHLETQYF	TGTGCCAGCAGTGCGGGACTAGCGGTGGGACATTTAGAGACCCAGTACTTC
TRBD1	-	TRBV4-3	TRBJ1-5	CASSQDRDSHQPQHF	TGCGCCAGCAGCCAAGACCGGGACAGCCATCAGCCCCAGCATTTT
TRBD1	-	TRBV30	TRBJ1-3	CAWVERQGCGNTIYF	TGTGCCTGGGTGGAGAGACAGGGCTGCGGAAACACCATATATTTT
-	few	TRBV28	TRBJ2-7	CASSFASGAYEQYF	TGTGCCAGCAGTTTCGCGTCAGGGGCCTACGAGCAGTACTTC
TRBD1	-	TRBV4-1	TRBJ1-1	CASSRSGTGEGEAFF	TGCGCCAGCAGCCGATCCGGGACAGGGGAAGGTGAAGCTTTCTTT
TRBD2	-	TRBV19	TRBJ2-2	CASSILIAGNTGELFF	TGTGCCAGTAGTATCTTAATAGCGGGTAACACCGGGGAGCTGTTTTTT
-	-	TRBV10-3	TRBJ2-7	CAISDRGEQYF	TGTGCCATCAGTGACCGGGGAGAGCAGTACTTC
-	-	TRBV2	TRBJ1-2	CASSGAGANNYGYTF	TGTGCCAGCAGTGGGGCAGGGGCCAACAACTATGGCTACACCTTC
-	few	TRBV25-1	TRBJ1-2	CASTWGGNGYTF	TGTGCCAGCACCTGGGGAGGGAATGGCTACACCTTC
TRBD1	once	TRBV5-4	TRBJ1-6	CASSLGQGAYSPLHF	TGTGCCAGCAGCTTGGGTCAGGGGGCATACTCACCCCTCCACTTT
-	-	TRBV19	TRBJ2-7	CASSIGGTVYEQYF	TGTGCCAGTAGTATAGGCGGGACGGTATACGAGCAGTACTTC
TRBD2	-	TRBV6-1	TRBJ2-5	CASSELSGGAQTQYF	TGTGCCAGCAGTGAACTAAGCGGGGGGGCCCAGACCCAGTACTTC
-	-	TRBV28	TRBJ2-7	CASSFGPEGYEQYF	TGTGCCAGCAGTTTCGGGCCCGAGGGCTACGAGCAGTACTTC
TRBD1	-	TRBV10-1	TRBJ2-7	CASRDRGAEQYF	TGCGCCAGCAGAGACAGGGGGGCCGAGCAGTACTTC
-	-	TRBV7-9	TRBJ2-7	CASSGGPPPGTYEQYF	TGTGCCAGCAGCGGAGGCCCCCCTCCGGGGACCTACGAGCAGTACTTC
-	-	TRBV4-3	TRBJ2-1	CASSQDEGGKNEQFF	TGCGCCAGCAGCCAAGATGAGGGCGGGAAGAATGAGCAGTTCTTC
-	few	TRBV6-6	TRBJ1-6	CASTLQQGPGAPLHF	TGTGCCAGCACTCTTCAACAGGGCCCAGGGGCACCCCTCCACTTT